Below are 8 T cell receptor beta chains sequenced from a single sample in a study of T cell responses to AZD1222 COVID-19 vaccine. TCRdb keeps only in-frame clones here, not all; method: immunoSEQ multiplex PCR. The sample comprises more than 140,000 clones, about 91% of which are singletons, and about 3.3% rests with the top ten. Sample: peripheral blood, taken on day 0 of MenACWY control vaccination. The receptors were gathered from an adult in good health.

The rearrangement uses TRBV19 and TRBJ1-5; a weak D match, TRBD1 (5 bases). Germline CDR1 LNHDA, CDR2 SQIVND (reference sequence). Deletions cut 3 bases from V and 4 bases from J, with 13 bases between. The CDR3 is 15 amino acids. This chain's CDR3 is CASSMAGWGNQPQHF. The DNA for the CDR3 is TGTGCCAGTAGTATGGCGGGGTGGGGGAATCAGCCCCAGCATTTT. Full variable domain (rest looked up from reference TRBV19 and TRBJ1-5): DGGITQSPKYLFRKEGQNVTLSCEQNLNHDAMYWYRQDPGQGLRLIYYSQIVNDFQKGDIAEGYSVSREKKESFPLTVTSAQKNPTAFYLCASSMAGWGNQPQHFGDGTRLSIL.

This rearrangement joins TRBV5-1 to TRBJ2-5, with TRBD2 matching over 8 bases. The CDR3 contains 15 residues. Germline CDR1 reads SGHRS; CDR2 reads YFSETQ. V lost 2 bases and J lost 3; bases outside the gene matches: 6. Here the CDR3 reads CASSFTTAGEETQYF. Here the CDR3 DNA reads TGCGCCAGCAGCTTTACGACAGCGGGAGAAGAGACCCAGTACTTC.

The genes are TRBV5-4 and TRBJ2-3, with D unresolved. The CDR3 contains 12 residues. V was clipped by 1 base and J by 6 bases, with 6 bases between them. CDR1 SGHNT and CDR2 YYREEE come from the germline V gene (reference sequence). The CDR3 DNA follows: TGTGCCAGCAGCTTGACTCAGGATACGCAGTATTTT. This translates into CASSLTQDTQYF. The variable domain in full, completed from reference TRBV5-4 and TRBJ2-3, reads ETGVTQSPTHLIKTRGQQVTLRCSSQSGHNTVSWYQQALGQGPQFIFQYYREEENGRGNFPPRFSGLQFPNYSSELNVNALELDDSALYLCASSLTQDTQYFGPGTRLTVL.

The chain links TRBV11-3 to TRBJ1-1, with unresolved D. The germline V and J ends were trimmed by 4 bases and 7 bases, with 10 bases remaining between them. The CDR3 has 12 amino acids. Germline V gene sequence: CDR1 SGHNT, CDR2 YENEEA. This CDR3 is CASSSRAVEAFF. CDR3 DNA: TGTGCCAGCAGCTCTCGGGCAGTTGAAGCTTTCTTT.

The chain combines TRBV29-1 with TRBJ1-1; D possibly corresponds to TRBD1 (6 bases). CDR3 length equals 13 residues. Deletions cut 7 bases from V and 4 bases from J, with 16 bases between. Germline loops: CDR1 SQVTM, CDR2 ANQGSEA. The CDR3 coding sequence is TGCAGCGCCAGTTCGGGGGCAGGCACTGAAGCTTTCTTT. Translation: CSASSGAGTEAFF. The whole variable domain, remainder taken from reference TRBV29-1 and TRBJ1-1, is SAVISQKPSRDICQRGTSLTIQCQVDSQVTMMFWYRQQPGQSLTLIATANQGSEATYESGFVIDKFPISRPNLTFSTLTVSNMSPEDSSIYLCSASSGAGTEAFFGQGTRLTVV.

The CDR3 DNA follows: TGTGCCAGCAGCTTGATCACCGGGAACGTCTACTATGGCTACACCTTC. This encodes CASSLITGNVYYGYTF. The chain recombines TRBV5-8 with TRBJ1-2; no clear D. V was pared by 1 base and J by 3 bases, with 16 bases between. From germline, CDR1 is SGHTS and CDR2 YDEGEE. CDR3 length: 16 amino acids.

The gene calls are TRBV14 and TRBJ1-2; weak D call: TRBD1 (5 bases). This CDR3 contains 13 residues. Germline values: CDR1 SGHDN, CDR2 FVKESK. The V end lost 0 bases, the J end lost 3 bases, and 5 bases lay between the germline ends. The CDR3 bases are TGTGCCAGCAGCCAAGAGGGGGACTATGGCTACACCTTC. Translating gives CASSQEGDYGYTF.

This clone appeared once. This chain connects TRBV5-5 to TRBJ1-3; tentative D call: TRBD1 (5 bases). The germline V gene encodes CDR1 SGHKS and CDR2 YYEKEE (reference sequence). The V and J ends lost 0 bases and 5 bases respectively, with 9 bases between them. The CDR3 loop spans 14 amino acids. The CDR3 DNA sequence: TGTGCCAGCAGCTTGGAGGGGAACAGAAACACCATATATTTT. This translates into CASSLEGNRNTIYF.